A selection of T cell receptor beta chains follows, all from one sample in a study of chemoradiotherapy in HPV16-positive cancers. Method: immunoSEQ multiplex PCR; TCRdb's copy keeps in-frame clones and lacks some. Here the sample spans some 6,600 clones, approximately 81% being singletons. The sample was tumor tissue, taken from a patient who underwent chemoradiotherapy. The receptor set was obtained from a human donor with HPV-associated anogenital cancer. CDR3s leave out the opening cysteine and the closing phenylalanine or tryptophan. Each record gives: clone size, V gene, CDR3 length, CDR3 protein. Only part of the rows carry a size: once, few, many, or a class if the clone is expanded.

size: -
V: TRBV21-1
length: 18
CDR3: ASSTLRSTDVGSGTGELF

size: -
V: TRBV5-1
length: 13
CDR3: ASSPGGARTYEQY

size: -
V: TRBV5-1
length: 18
CDR3: ASSFLGAASGSGVYNEQF

size: -
V: TRBV15
length: 13
CDR3: ATSRDRTLVRGYT

size: few
V: TRBV2
length: 14
CDR3: ASSEGYNQNNYGYT

size: -
V: TRBV30
length: 13
CDR3: AWTPQGVAKNIQY

size: -
V: TRBV5-1
length: 11
CDR3: ASSIGGNYGYT

size: -
V: TRBV7-6
length: 13
CDR3: ASRLAASNTGELF

size: -
V: TRBV11-3
length: 15
CDR3: ASSEEGQVFHGTEAF

size: -
V: TRBV19
length: 14
CDR3: ASSIEASGGRGELF

size: -
V: TRBV14
length: 10
CDR3: ASSRTATSAF

size: -
V: TRBV5-1
length: 15
CDR3: ASSLGGTDLAKNIQY

size: -
V: TRBV27
length: 13
CDR3: ASSLRTGPRGEQY

size: -
V: TRBV18
length: 11
CDR3: ASWTESTDTQY

size: -
V: TRBV27
length: 13
CDR3: ASSLISSGKYEQY

size: -
V: TRBV23-1
length: 18
CDR3: ASSHTARTSGRARAYEQY

size: -
V: TRBV7-2
length: 15
CDR3: ASTLSGGGGHKNIQY

size: -
V: TRBV14
length: 14
CDR3: ASSHANRGPTDTQY

size: -
V: TRBV5-4
length: 15
CDR3: ASSLEVTSGPTNEQF

size: few
V: TRBV18
length: 13
CDR3: ASSTRQGSTDTQY